This T cell receptor (beta chain) was sequenced in a study of cytomegalovirus exposure and HLA in healthy donors. The study's findings and limits: TCR beta chains numbering roughly 150 were designated cytomegalovirus-associated. A missense variant in DCLRE1C was later tied to TCR beta V- and J-gene trimming.

A single count supports this clone. Its target is not known. Germline CDR1 reads PRHDT; CDR2 reads FYEKMQ (reference sequence). This CDR3 contains 15 residues. Trimming left V 10 bases short and J 2 bases short, with 20 bases between. PCR used 60 Vbeta primers and 13 Jbeta primers. Produced via immunoSEQ multiplex PCR; TCRdb's table is partial and in-frame only. Of about 68,000 clones listed, 75% to 90% are singletons. Sequencing input: PBMCs. The clonotype was recovered from a human donor in good health. This chain links TRBV13 with TRBJ2-5; TRBD2 is a possible D gene (6 bases). As DNA, the CDR3 is TGTGCCACTGCCGTGGGGGGTAGGGGTCAAGAGACCCAGTACTTC. This codes for CATAVGGRGQETQYF.